The entry below gives a single T cell receptor (beta chain) sequence along with its context. Per germline, CDR1 SGHRS and CDR2 YFSETQ. The CDR3 totals 16 residues. This specimen comes from a study of T cells expressing NK-cell markers. TCRdb re-called the 5' RACE reads, yielding one record per CDR3 amino acid sequence without DNA. The sample table includes some 390,000 distinct CDR3 sequences. Sequencing used blood T cells: a sorted CD56 or NKG2C T cell subset, CD4+ or CD8+ T cells, or bulk PBMC T cells (not recorded which). The chain combines TRBV5-1 with TRBJ2-2; the D gene TCRdb calls, TRBD2, cannot be checked with no DNA. This TCR came from a woman between 45 and 65 years old in good health. CDR3 protein: CASSHRTSGNAGELFF.